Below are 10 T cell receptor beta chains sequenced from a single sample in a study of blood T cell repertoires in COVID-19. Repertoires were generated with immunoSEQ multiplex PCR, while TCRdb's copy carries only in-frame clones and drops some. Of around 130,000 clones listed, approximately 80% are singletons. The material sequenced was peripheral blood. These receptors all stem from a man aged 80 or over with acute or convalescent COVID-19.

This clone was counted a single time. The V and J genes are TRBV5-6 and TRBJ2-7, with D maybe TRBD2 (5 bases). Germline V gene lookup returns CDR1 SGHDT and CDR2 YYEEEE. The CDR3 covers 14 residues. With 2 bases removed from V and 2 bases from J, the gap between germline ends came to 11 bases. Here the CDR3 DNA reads TGTGCCAGCAGCTTTTCCGGGATGACCTACGAGCAGTACTTC. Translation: CASSFSGMTYEQYF.

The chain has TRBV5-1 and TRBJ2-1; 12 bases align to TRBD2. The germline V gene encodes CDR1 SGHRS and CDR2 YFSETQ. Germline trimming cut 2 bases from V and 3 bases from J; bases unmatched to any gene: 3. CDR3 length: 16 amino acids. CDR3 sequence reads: CASSLTTSGGYNEQFF. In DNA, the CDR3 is TGCGCCAGCAGCTTAACGACTAGCGGGGGCTACAATGAGCAGTTCTTC.

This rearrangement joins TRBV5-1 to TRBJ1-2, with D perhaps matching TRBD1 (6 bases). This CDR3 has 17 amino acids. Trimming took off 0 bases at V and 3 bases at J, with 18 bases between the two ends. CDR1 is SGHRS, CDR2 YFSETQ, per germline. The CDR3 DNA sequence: TGCGCCAGCAGCTTGGCCGGGTCAGGGGTGAAACACTATGGCTACACCTTC. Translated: CASSLAGSGVKHYGYTF. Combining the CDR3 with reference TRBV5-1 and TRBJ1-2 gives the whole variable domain KAGVTQTPRYLIKTRGQQVTLSCSPISGHRSVSWYQQTPGQGLQFLFEYFSETQRNKGNFPGRFSGRQFSNSRSEMNVSTLELGDSALYLCASSLAGSGVKHYGYTFGSGTRLTVV.

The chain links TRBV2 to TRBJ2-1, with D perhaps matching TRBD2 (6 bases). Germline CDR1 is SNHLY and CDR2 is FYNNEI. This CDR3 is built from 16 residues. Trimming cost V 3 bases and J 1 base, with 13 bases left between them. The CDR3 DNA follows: TGTGCCAGCAGTGAGGGACTCTTATTATCCTACAATGAGCAGTTCTTC. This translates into CASSEGLLLSYNEQFF.

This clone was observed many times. CDR3 nucleotides: TGTGCCAGCAGTTACTCGGACAGGAGAAATGAAAAACTGTTTTTT. It translates to CASSYSDRRNEKLFF. V and J are TRBV6-5 and TRBJ1-4; 7 bases fit TRBD1. The CDR3 has 15 residues. The germline V gene has CDR1 MNHEY and CDR2 SVGAGI. Unmatched junction bases numbered 3, after V lost 0 bases and J lost 5 bases.

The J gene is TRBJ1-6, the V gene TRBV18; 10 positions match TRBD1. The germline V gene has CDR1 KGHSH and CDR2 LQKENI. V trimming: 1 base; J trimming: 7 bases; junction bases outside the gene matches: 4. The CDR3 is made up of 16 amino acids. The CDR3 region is CASSPQMTGGNSPLHF. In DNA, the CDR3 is TGTGCCAGCTCACCACAGATGACAGGGGGCAATTCACCCCTCCACTTT.

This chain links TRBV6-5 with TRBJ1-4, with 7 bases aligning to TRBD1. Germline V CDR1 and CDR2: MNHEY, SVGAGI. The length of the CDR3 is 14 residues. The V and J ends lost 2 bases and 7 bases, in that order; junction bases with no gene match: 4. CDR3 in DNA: TGTGCCAGCAGTTACGTCCAGGGGGGTGAAAAACTGTTTTTT. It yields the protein CASSYVQGGEKLFF.

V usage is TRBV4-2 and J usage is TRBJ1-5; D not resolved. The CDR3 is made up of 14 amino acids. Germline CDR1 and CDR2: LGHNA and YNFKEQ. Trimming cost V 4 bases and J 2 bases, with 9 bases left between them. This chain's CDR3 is CASSPLGGNQPQHF. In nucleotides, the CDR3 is TGTGCCAGCAGCCCTCTCGGGGGCAATCAGCCCCAGCATTTT.

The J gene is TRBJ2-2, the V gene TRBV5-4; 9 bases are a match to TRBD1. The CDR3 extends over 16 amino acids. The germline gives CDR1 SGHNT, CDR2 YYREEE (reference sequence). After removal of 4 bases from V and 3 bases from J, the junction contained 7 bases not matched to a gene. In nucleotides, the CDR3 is TGTGCCAGCAGCCCTACAGGGGGCGCTGACACCGGGGAGCTGTTTTTT. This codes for CASSPTGGADTGELFF.

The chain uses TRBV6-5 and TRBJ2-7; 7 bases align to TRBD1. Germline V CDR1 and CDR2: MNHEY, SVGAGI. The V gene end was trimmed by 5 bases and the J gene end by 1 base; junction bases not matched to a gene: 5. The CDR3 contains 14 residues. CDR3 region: CASSRDSGSYEQYF. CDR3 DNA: TGTGCCAGCAGTAGGGACAGCGGTTCCTACGAGCAGTACTTC.